This is a list of T cell receptor beta chains from one sample in a study of blood T cell repertoires in COVID-19. Method: immunoSEQ multiplex PCR; TCRdb's copy keeps in-frame clones and lacks some. This table holds about 180,000 clones, about 86% found once. Sample: peripheral blood. The receptor set was obtained from a woman in her thirties with active or convalescent COVID-19. CDR3s include the opening cysteine and the closing phenylalanine or tryptophan. The D gene is left open where the match is weak. Clone size is given for some rows only: seen once, a few or many times, or a class if the clone is expanded.

clone_size | cdr3_length | j_call | d_call | v_call | cdr3_aa | cdr3_nt
NA | 14 | TRBJ1-2 | TRBD1 | TRBV6-2/TRBV6-3 | CASSSIDRGYGYTF | TGTGCCAGCAGCAGTATCGACAGGGGCTATGGCTACACCTTC
once | 15 | TRBJ1-5 | NA | TRBV28 | CASSLSGRSNQPQHF | TGTGCCAGCAGTTTATCGGGGAGAAGCAATCAGCCCCAGCATTTT
NA | 14 | TRBJ2-2 | NA | TRBV30 | CAWSGELGTGELFF | TGTGCCTGGAGCGGGGAGCTGGGCACCGGGGAGCTGTTTTTT
NA | 15 | TRBJ1-1 | TRBD1 | TRBV19 | CASSAPDRGNAEAFF | TGTGCCAGTAGTGCCCCTGACAGGGGTAACGCTGAAGCTTTCTTT
NA | 12 | TRBJ1-2 | NA | TRBV19 | CASSSRVYGYTF | TGTGCCAGTAGTAGCAGGGTCTATGGCTACACCTTC
NA | 13 | TRBJ1-6 | NA | TRBV7-7 | CASSSSYNSPLHF | TGTGCTAGCAGCTCGAGCTATAATTCACCCCTCCACTTT
once | 13 | TRBJ1-1 | TRBD1 | TRBV19 | CASSDTGATEAFF | TGTGCCAGTAGCGATACAGGGGCCACTGAAGCTTTCTTT
NA | 14 | TRBJ1-6 | NA | TRBV3-1/TRBV3-2 | CASSHGGRNSPLHF | TGTGCCAGCAGCCATGGGGGGAGGAATTCACCCCTCCACTTT
NA | 15 | TRBJ2-2 | TRBD2 | TRBV27 | CASSTSGSSYGELFF | TGTGCCAGCTCTACAAGCGGGAGTTCTTACGGGGAGCTGTTTTTT
NA | 14 | TRBJ1-2 | TRBD1 | TRBV2 | CASSASGQVPGYTF | TGTGCCAGCAGTGCCTCGGGACAGGTGCCCGGCTACACCTTC
NA | 15 | TRBJ2-2 | TRBD2 | TRBV5-1 | CASSLLTSGGKMLFF | TGCGCCAGCAGCTTGCTTACTAGCGGGGGGAAAATGCTGTTTTTT
few | 14 | TRBJ2-7 | NA | TRBV25-1 | CASSHIVGDTEQYF | TGTGCCAGCAGTCACATAGTCGGGGATACCGAGCAGTACTTC
few | 15 | TRBJ2-7 | NA | TRBV24-1 | CATSETTGGANEQYF | TGTGCCACCAGTGAGACTACAGGGGGGGCCAACGAGCAGTACTTC
NA | 16 | TRBJ2-6 | TRBD1 | TRBV6-5 | CASSWDRSSGANVLTF | TGTGCCAGCAGTTGGGACAGGAGTTCTGGGGCCAACGTCCTGACTTTC
NA | 14 | TRBJ2-4 | TRBD1 | TRBV2 | CASSVNRGRNIQYF | TGTGCCAGCAGTGTCAATAGGGGGCGAAACATTCAGTACTTC
NA | 16 | TRBJ2-1 | TRBD1 | TRBV5-1 | CASSSGRTGYDNEQFF | TGCGCCAGCAGCTCTGGCCGGACAGGGTACGACAATGAGCAGTTCTTC